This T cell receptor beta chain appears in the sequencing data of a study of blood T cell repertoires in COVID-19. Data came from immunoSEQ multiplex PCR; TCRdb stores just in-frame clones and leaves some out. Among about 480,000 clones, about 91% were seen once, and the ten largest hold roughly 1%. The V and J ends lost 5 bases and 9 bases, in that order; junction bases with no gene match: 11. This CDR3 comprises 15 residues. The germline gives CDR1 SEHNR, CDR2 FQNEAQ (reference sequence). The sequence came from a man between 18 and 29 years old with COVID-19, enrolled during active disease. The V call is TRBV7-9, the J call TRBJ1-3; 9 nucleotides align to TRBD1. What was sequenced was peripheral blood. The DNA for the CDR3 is TGTGCCAGCAGCCCTCAGGGACAGGGAAGGAGCACCATATATTTT. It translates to CASSPQGQGRSTIYF. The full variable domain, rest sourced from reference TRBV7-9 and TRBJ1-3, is DTGVSQNPRHKITKRGQNVTFRCDPISEHNRLYWYRQTLGQGPEFLTYFQNEAQLEKSRLLSDRFSAERPKGSFSTLEIQRTEQGDSAMYLCASSPQGQGRSTIYFGEGSWLTVV.